The next 21 T cell receptor beta chains were all read from a single sample in a study of cytotoxic CD8 clonotypes in ibrutinib-treated CLL. Assay used: immunoSEQ multiplex PCR; TCRdb lists only in-frame clones, some missing. The sample consists of under 200,000 clones, approximately 80% of them appearing once. This sample comprised PBMCs, obtained after 12 months of ibrutinib treatment. These receptors were collected from a human donor with chronic lymphocytic leukemia.

This sequence joins TRBV29-1 and TRBJ2-2; 10 bases agree with TRBD1. After removal of 2 bases from V and 4 bases from J, the junction contained 10 bases not matched to a gene. This CDR3 is 17 amino acids long. The germline V gene encodes CDR1 SQVTM and CDR2 ANQGSEA. The CDR3: CSVELPRDRGLTGELFF. CDR3 DNA: TGCAGCGTTGAACTCCCCCGGGACAGGGGACTCACCGGGGAGCTGTTTTTT.

This clone occurred a few times. The chain combines TRBV10-3 with TRBJ2-3, with TRBD1 matching 7 bases. The CDR3 has 13 amino acids. J gave up 3 bases and V 7 bases, and 4 bases lay outside the gene matches. Germline CDR1 reads ENHRY; CDR2 reads SYGVKD. CDR3 coding DNA: TGTGCCATCAAGACAGGGCAAACAGATACGCAGTATTTT. It encodes CAIKTGQTDTQYF.

This clone was seen once. The J gene is TRBJ1-4, the V gene TRBV6-5, with D perhaps TRBD1 (5 bases). In germline, CDR1 is MNHEY, CDR2 SVGAGI. Trimming shortened V by 7 bases and J by 8 bases, and 17 bases separated the two germline ends. The CDR3 length is 14 residues. In nucleotides, the CDR3 is TGTGCCAGCACCAAACGGGGGGGAGAGGAAAAACTGTTTTTT. Its translation is CASTKRGGEEKLFF.

This chain links TRBV19 with TRBJ1-2, with D perhaps TRBD1 (6 bases). This CDR3 has 16 amino acids. Germline V gives CDR1 LNHDA, CDR2 SQIVND (reference sequence). The ends were cut back, 5 bases at V and 4 bases at J, with 20 bases in the middle. DNA for the CDR3: TGTGCCAGTAGTCCGGGCCTCCCAGGGGAGTCCTATGGCTACACCTTC. It codes for CASSPGLPGESYGYTF.

The chain uses TRBV5-8 and TRBJ2-2; D uncertain. This CDR3 is 15 amino acids long. The germline CDR1 and CDR2 sequences are SGHTS and YDEGEE. V was cut by 7 bases and J by 3 bases, with 16 bases left in between. As DNA, the CDR3 is TGTGCCAGCCCGACCGGTTCCCGATACACCGGGGAGCTGTTTTTT. Amino acids: CASPTGSRYTGELFF.

The CDR3 nucleotides are TGTGCCAGCAGCTACAGGGCGGATCAGCCCCAGCATTTT. It specifies CASSYRADQPQHF. J is TRBJ1-5 and V is TRBV11-2; maybe TRBD1 (6 bases). The CDR3 loop spans 13 amino acids. Trimming cost V 4 bases and J 5 bases, with 9 bases left between them. CDR1 SGHAT and CDR2 FQNNGV come from the germline V gene. The full variable domain, its missing parts supplied by reference TRBV11-2 and TRBJ1-5, is EAGVAQSPRYKIIEKRQSVAFWCNPISGHATLYWYQQILGQGPKLLIQFQNNGVVDDSQLPKDRFSAERLKGVDSTLKIQPAKLEDSAVYLCASSYRADQPQHFGDGTRLSIL.

This clone appeared a single time. This sequence joins TRBV7-9 and TRBJ2-1; a weak D match, TRBD1 (6 bases). This CDR3 contains 9 residues. V shed 11 bases and J shed 12 bases, with 11 bases lying between them. Germline loops: CDR1 SEHNR, CDR2 FQNEAQ (reference sequence). The chain's CDR3 is CAGGGGQFF. The CDR3, as DNA: TGTGCCGGTGGGGGCGGGCAGTTCTTC.

The chain combines TRBV21-1 with TRBJ2-2; the table gives TRBD1 as D, unverified against the DNA. TRBV21-1 is a pseudogene. The CDR3 extends over 17 amino acids. The CDR3 protein is CASSIWRGQGYTGELFF. The CDR3 nucleotides read TGTGCCAGCAGCATCTGGCGTGGACAGGGATACACCGGGGAGCTGTTTTTT.

This sequence joins TRBV4-2 and TRBJ1-1; possible D gene TRBD1, 5 bases. The germline V gene has CDR1 LGHNA and CDR2 YNFKEQ. CDR3 size: 13 residues. Trimming left V 0 bases short and J 4 bases short, with 6 bases between. CDR3 in DNA: TGTGCCAGCAGCCAAGATGGGGGCACTGAAGCTTTCTTT. The encoded protein is CASSQDGGTEAFF.

This clone was detected only once. V usage is TRBV7-9 and J usage is TRBJ1-1; D is undetermined. Germline V lookup: CDR1 SEHNR, CDR2 FQNEAQ (reference sequence). The CDR3 is 16 residues long. Trimming cost V 1 base and J 1 base, with 13 bases left between them. CDR3 nucleotides: TGTGCCAGCAGCTTAGTTCCGGGGAGGGAGAACACTGAAGCTTTCTTT. It yields the protein CASSLVPGRENTEAFF. The variable domain in full, with the rest retrieved from reference TRBV7-9 and TRBJ1-1, is DTGVSQNPRHKITKRGQNVTFRCDPISEHNRLYWYRQTLGQGPEFLTYFQNEAQLEKSRLLSDRFSAERPKGSFSTLEIQRTEQGDSAMYLCASSLVPGRENTEAFFGQGTRLTVV.

This clone was seen only once. This chain uses TRBV9 with TRBJ2-5; 7 bases agree with TRBD2. Germline loops: CDR1 SGDLS, CDR2 YYNGEE. This CDR3 has 13 residues. With 2 bases clipped from V and 7 bases from J, the junction kept 5 bases outside the gene matches. CDR3 region: CASSVGDYGTQYF. Here the CDR3 DNA reads TGTGCCAGCAGCGTTGGGGACTATGGGACCCAGTACTTC. The variable domain in full, completed from reference TRBV9 and TRBJ2-5, reads DSGVTQTPKHLITATGQRVTLRCSPRSGDLSVYWYQQSLDQGLQFLIQYYNGEERAKGNILERFSAQQFPDLHSELNLSSLELGDSALYFCASSVGDYGTQYFGPGTRLLVL.

The V call is TRBV5-1, the J call TRBJ2-1; tentatively, D is TRBD1 (5 bases). The germline V gene encodes CDR1 SGHRS and CDR2 YFSETQ. The CDR3 sequence is 17 residues long. V was cut by 3 bases and J by 0 bases, with 16 bases left in between. As DNA, the CDR3 is TGCGCCAGCAGCTCGTCTTTGGGGCCTAGCTCCTACAATGAGCAGTTCTTC. It specifies CASSSSLGPSSYNEQFF.

The rearrangement links TRBV10-1 to TRBJ2-3, with 11 nucleotides matching TRBD2. This CDR3 spans 18 amino acids. From germline, CDR1 is WNHNN and CDR2 SYGVQD (reference sequence). Losses at the gene ends were 3 bases for V and 0 bases for J; bases not matched to a gene: 8. The CDR3 loop reads CASSDARSSGGSTDTQYF. In DNA form, the CDR3 reads TGCGCCAGCAGTGACGCCCGGTCTAGCGGGGGGAGCACAGATACGCAGTATTTT.

The chain couples TRBV20-1 to TRBJ1-1, with D unclear. Trimming pared 6 bases from V and 2 bases from J, leaving 7 bases between. Germline-derived CDR1 and CDR2 are DFQATT and SNEGSKA (reference sequence). The length of the CDR3 is 11 residues. The chain's CDR3 is CSARKNTEAFF. DNA for the CDR3: TGCAGTGCGCGGAAAAACACTGAAGCTTTCTTT.

The gene calls are TRBV19 and TRBJ1-2; D is unclear. This CDR3 spans 14 amino acids. Trimming took off 1 base at V and 2 bases at J, with 8 bases between the two ends. In germline, CDR1 is LNHDA, CDR2 SQIVND (reference sequence). The CDR3 DNA reads TGTGCCAGTAGTATAGTGCCTTCCAACTATGGCTACACCTTC. This encodes CASSIVPSNYGYTF.

This clone occurred once. The chain uses TRBV18 and TRBJ1-1, with D possibly TRBD1 on 5 matching bases. CDR1 and CDR2 (germline): KGHSH, LQKENI. Trimming stripped 2 bases from V and 11 bases from J, with 15 bases between. This CDR3 contains 13 residues. CDR3 nucleotides: TGTGCCAGCTCACCAGACGGGGCAGGTGTGGCTTTCTTT. Its protein product is CASSPDGAGVAFF.

The V gene is TRBV28, the J gene TRBJ1-2, with D maybe TRBD1 (5 bases). The CDR3 loop spans 14 amino acids. The V gene lost 0 bases and the J gene lost 2 bases, with 7 bases spanning the gap. The V gene's germline CDR1 is MDHEN and CDR2 SYDVKM. The CDR3 spells CASSLWGVNYGYTF. Here the CDR3 DNA reads TGTGCCAGCAGTTTATGGGGGGTAAACTATGGCTACACCTTC.

Of note for this clone: Germline is not matched at one junction end, which may reflect a read error. The gene calls are TRBV9 and TRBJ1-1; tentatively, D is TRBD1 (6 bases). This CDR3 is 14 amino acids long. Germline V gene sequence: CDR1 SGDLS, CDR2 YYNGEE. The CDR3: CASSVAGEFTEAFF. The CDR3 bases are TGTGCCAGCAGTGTAGCAGGGGAGTTCACTGAAGCTTTCTTT.

The chain has TRBV7-8 and TRBJ2-5; 10 bases align to TRBD1. With V trimmed by 4 bases and J by 2 bases, 1 base remained unmatched. The CDR3 has 14 amino acids. CDR1 is SGHVS, CDR2 FQNEAQ, per germline. The CDR3 region has the DNA TGTGCCAGCAGCTCGGGACAGGGGCAAGAGACCCAGTACTTC. It codes for CASSSGQGQETQYF.

CDR3: CAWSVLRSLTF. DNA of the CDR3: TGTGCCTGGAGTGTACTACGCTCCCTCACCTTC. The chain carries TRBV30 and TRBJ1-2; D unclear. The germline CDR1 and CDR2 sequences are GTSNPN and SVGIG (reference sequence). The CDR3 runs 11 residues. V lost 0 bases to trimming and J lost 13 bases, with 12 bases between them.

This chain links TRBV7-9 with TRBJ1-1, with D unclear. CDR1 SEHNR and CDR2 FQNEAQ come from the germline V gene (reference sequence). V lost 3 bases to trimming and J lost 0 bases, with 8 bases between them. CDR3 length: 14 amino acids. Written as DNA, the CDR3 is TGTGCCAGCAGCTTCGAGGGATTGAACACTGAAGCTTTCTTT. It codes for CASSFEGLNTEAFF.